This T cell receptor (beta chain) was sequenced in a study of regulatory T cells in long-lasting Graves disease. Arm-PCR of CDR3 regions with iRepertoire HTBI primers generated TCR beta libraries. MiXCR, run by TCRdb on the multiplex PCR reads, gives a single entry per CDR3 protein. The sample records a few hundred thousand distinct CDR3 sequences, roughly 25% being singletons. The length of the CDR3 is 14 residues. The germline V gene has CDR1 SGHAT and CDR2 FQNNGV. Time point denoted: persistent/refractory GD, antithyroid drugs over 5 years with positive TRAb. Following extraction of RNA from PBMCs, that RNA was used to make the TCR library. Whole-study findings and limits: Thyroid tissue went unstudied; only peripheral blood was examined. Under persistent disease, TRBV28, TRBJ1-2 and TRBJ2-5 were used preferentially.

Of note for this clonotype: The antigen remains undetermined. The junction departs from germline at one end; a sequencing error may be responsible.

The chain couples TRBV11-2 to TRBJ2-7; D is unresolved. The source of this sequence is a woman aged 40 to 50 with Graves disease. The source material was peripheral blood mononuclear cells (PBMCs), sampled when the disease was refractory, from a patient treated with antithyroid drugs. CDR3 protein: CANSPLPGRAQQYF. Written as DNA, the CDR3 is TGTGCCAACAGCCCACTCCCCGGTCGGGCGCAGCAGTACTTC.